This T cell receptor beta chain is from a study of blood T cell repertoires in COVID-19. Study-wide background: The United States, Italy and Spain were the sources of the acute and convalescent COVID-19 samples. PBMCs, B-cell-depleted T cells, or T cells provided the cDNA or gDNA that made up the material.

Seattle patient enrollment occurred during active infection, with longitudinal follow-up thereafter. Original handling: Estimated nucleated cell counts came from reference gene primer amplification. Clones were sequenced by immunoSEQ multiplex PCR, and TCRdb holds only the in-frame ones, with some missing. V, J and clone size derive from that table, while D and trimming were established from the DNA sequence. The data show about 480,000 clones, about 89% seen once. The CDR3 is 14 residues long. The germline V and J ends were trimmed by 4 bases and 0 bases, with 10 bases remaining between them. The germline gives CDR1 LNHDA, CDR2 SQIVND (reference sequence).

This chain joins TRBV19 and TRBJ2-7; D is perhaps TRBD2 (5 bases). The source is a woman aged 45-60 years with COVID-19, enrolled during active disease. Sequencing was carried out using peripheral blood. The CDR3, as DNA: TGTGCCAGTAGTAAGAACGGAGGCTCCTACGAGCAGTACTTC. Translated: CASSKNGGSYEQYF.